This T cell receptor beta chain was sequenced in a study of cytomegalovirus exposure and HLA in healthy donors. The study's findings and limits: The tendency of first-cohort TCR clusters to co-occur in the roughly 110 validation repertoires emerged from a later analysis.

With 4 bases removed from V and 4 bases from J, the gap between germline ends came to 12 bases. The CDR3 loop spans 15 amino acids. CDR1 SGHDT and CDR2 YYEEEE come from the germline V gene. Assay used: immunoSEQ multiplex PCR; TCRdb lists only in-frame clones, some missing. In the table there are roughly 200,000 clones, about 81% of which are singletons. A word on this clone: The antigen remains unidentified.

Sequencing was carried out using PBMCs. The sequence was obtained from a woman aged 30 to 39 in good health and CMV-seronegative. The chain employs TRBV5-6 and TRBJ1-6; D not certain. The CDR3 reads CASSLGVTYNSPLHF. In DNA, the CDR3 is TGTGCCAGCAGCCTCGGGGTTACATATAATTCACCCCTCCACTTT.